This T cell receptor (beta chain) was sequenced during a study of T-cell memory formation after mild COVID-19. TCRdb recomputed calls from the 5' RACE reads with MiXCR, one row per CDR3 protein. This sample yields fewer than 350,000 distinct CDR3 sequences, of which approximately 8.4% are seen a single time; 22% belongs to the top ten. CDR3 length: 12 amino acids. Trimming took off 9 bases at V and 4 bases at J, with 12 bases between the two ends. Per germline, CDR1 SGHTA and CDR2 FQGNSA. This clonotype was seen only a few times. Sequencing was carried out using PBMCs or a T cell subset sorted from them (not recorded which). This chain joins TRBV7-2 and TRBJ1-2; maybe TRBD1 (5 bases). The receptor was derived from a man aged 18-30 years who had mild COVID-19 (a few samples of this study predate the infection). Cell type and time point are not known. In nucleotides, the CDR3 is TGTGCCAGTGGGGGGGTTGTCTATGGCTACACCTTC. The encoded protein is CASGGVVYGYTF. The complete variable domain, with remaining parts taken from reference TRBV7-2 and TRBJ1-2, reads GAGVSQSPSNKVTEKGKDVELRCDPISGHTALYWYRQSLGQGLEFLIYFQGNSAPDKSGLPSDRFSAERTGGSVSTLTIQRTQQEDSAVYLCASGGVVYGYTFGSGTRLTVV.